These T cell receptor beta chains were read from a single sample in a study of shared clonotypes between healthy human individuals. Profiling relied on immunoSEQ multiplex PCR, and the TCRdb table lists in-frame clones only, not all of them. This table holds 500,000 to 650,000 clones, 70% to 80% found once. Source material: PBMCs. The receptors come from a woman in her 40s in good health. Some clones in this sample may be carry-over from other donors' samples. The CDR3 runs from the conserved cysteine through the conserved F or W. The order of the fields is J gene, D gene, V gene, clone size, CDR3 DNA, CDR3 protein. The D gene is left open where the match is weak. Expanded clones get a size class; other rows say once, few or many, or leave the size out.

j_call: TRBJ2-3
d_call: TRBD2
v_call: TRBV7-2
clone_size: .
cdr3_nt: TGTGCCAGCAGCCATTGGACTAGCGGGAGTAGGTCAGATACGCAGTATTTT
cdr3_aa: CASSHWTSGSRSDTQYF

j_call: TRBJ1-3
d_call: .
v_call: TRBV18
clone_size: once
cdr3_nt: TGTGCCAGCTCACCTGGGACTGTTGGAAACACCATATATTTT
cdr3_aa: CASSPGTVGNTIYF

j_call: TRBJ1-1
d_call: .
v_call: TRBV19
clone_size: .
cdr3_nt: TGTGCCAGCCTCGCCCAGGGTGGGTTGAACACTGAAGCTTTCTTT
cdr3_aa: CASLAQGGLNTEAFF

j_call: TRBJ2-6
d_call: .
v_call: TRBV6-1
clone_size: .
cdr3_nt: TGTGCCAGCAGTGAACTAGATAGTGGGGCCAACGTCCTGACTTTC
cdr3_aa: CASSELDSGANVLTF

j_call: TRBJ2-2
d_call: TRBD2
v_call: TRBV6-4
clone_size: .
cdr3_nt: TGTGCCAGCAGCCTAGAGGGACTAGCGGGCGCCGGGGAGCTGTTTTTT
cdr3_aa: CASSLEGLAGAGELFF

j_call: TRBJ2-7
d_call: .
v_call: TRBV5-8
clone_size: .
cdr3_nt: TGTGCCAGCAGCTTGAGTTCGCAGGCTATGTCCGACGAGCAGTACTTC
cdr3_aa: CASSLSSQAMSDEQYF

j_call: TRBJ2-2
d_call: .
v_call: TRBV5-1
clone_size: .
cdr3_nt: TGCGCCAGCAGCTTGGATCGGGGTGGCGGGGAGCTGTTTTTT
cdr3_aa: CASSLDRGGGELFF

j_call: TRBJ2-1
d_call: .
v_call: TRBV5-4
clone_size: .
cdr3_nt: TGTGCCAGCAGCTTGGCGGGCAGAATCGATGAGCAGTTCTTC
cdr3_aa: CASSLAGRIDEQFF

j_call: TRBJ2-6
d_call: .
v_call: TRBV19
clone_size: .
cdr3_nt: TGTGCCAGTAGTGTGGACAGTTCCTCTGGGGCCAACGTCCTGACTTTC
cdr3_aa: CASSVDSSSGANVLTF

j_call: TRBJ1-4
d_call: .
v_call: TRBV6-1
clone_size: .
cdr3_nt: TGTGCCAGCAGTGAAGTCTGGGTGGCTAATGAAAAACTGTTTTTT
cdr3_aa: CASSEVWVANEKLFF

j_call: TRBJ2-3
d_call: TRBD2
v_call: TRBV9
clone_size: .
cdr3_nt: TGTGCCAGCAGCCCCCGGGTGGGCGGGAGGGTGTCAGATACGCAGTATTTT
cdr3_aa: CASSPRVGGRVSDTQYF

j_call: TRBJ2-1
d_call: .
v_call: TRBV10-3
clone_size: .
cdr3_nt: TGTGCCATCAGTTTCGTTACTACTGATGAGCAGTTCTTC
cdr3_aa: CAISFVTTDEQFF

j_call: TRBJ2-2
d_call: TRBD1
v_call: TRBV7-2
clone_size: .
cdr3_nt: TGTGCCAGCAGCCGACGGGGACAGGGGGCAACCGGGGAGCTGTTTTTT
cdr3_aa: CASSRRGQGATGELFF

j_call: TRBJ2-1
d_call: .
v_call: TRBV5-1
clone_size: .
cdr3_nt: TGCGCCAGCAGCGTTTGGGATGAGCAGTTCTTC
cdr3_aa: CASSVWDEQFF

j_call: TRBJ2-1
d_call: TRBD2
v_call: TRBV5-6
clone_size: many
cdr3_nt: TGTGCCAGCAGCTTGACTGGACTAGTTGGTGGGTACAATGAGCAGTTCTTC
cdr3_aa: CASSLTGLVGGYNEQFF

j_call: TRBJ2-7
d_call: .
v_call: TRBV21-1
clone_size: .
cdr3_nt: TGTGCCAGCAGCAATTTGGTAAATCTCGTCCGTCCGGTTGACAGGGCGAGCTCCTACGAGCAGTACTTC
cdr3_aa: CASSNLVNLVRPVDRASSYEQYF

j_call: TRBJ2-1
d_call: .
v_call: TRBV10-1
clone_size: .
cdr3_nt: TGCGCCAGCAGTGATTCGTCTAGCGACAATGAGCAGTTCTTC
cdr3_aa: CASSDSSSDNEQFF

j_call: TRBJ2-7
d_call: TRBD1
v_call: TRBV2
clone_size: .
cdr3_nt: TGTGCCAGCAGTCCGGGACAGGGGCACTACGAGCAGTACTTC
cdr3_aa: CASSPGQGHYEQYF

j_call: TRBJ1-5
d_call: .
v_call: TRBV6-6
clone_size: .
cdr3_nt: TGTGCCAGCAGTTACTCCGCCACCAATCAGCCCCAGCATTTT
cdr3_aa: CASSYSATNQPQHF

j_call: TRBJ2-3
d_call: .
v_call: TRBV25-1
clone_size: .
cdr3_nt: TGTGCCCTTGTCCCAGGGGTTTGGAGCACAGATACGCAGTATTTT
cdr3_aa: CALVPGVWSTDTQYF

j_call: TRBJ2-7
d_call: .
v_call: TRBV6-1
clone_size: .
cdr3_nt: TGTGCCAGCAGCAAAGGGGGGACACCCTCCTACGAGCAGTACTTC
cdr3_aa: CASSKGGTPSYEQYF

j_call: TRBJ2-5
d_call: .
v_call: TRBV14
clone_size: few
cdr3_nt: TGTGCCAGCAGCGACCAGGGTGGCTTTGAGACCCAGTACTTC
cdr3_aa: CASSDQGGFETQYF

j_call: TRBJ1-5
d_call: .
v_call: TRBV5-5
clone_size: .
cdr3_nt: TGTGCCAGCAGCTTGTCAGGGAACCAGCCCCAGCATTTT
cdr3_aa: CASSLSGNQPQHF

j_call: TRBJ2-1
d_call: TRBD2
v_call: TRBV10-3
clone_size: once
cdr3_nt: TGTGCCATCAGTGAGGCTAGCGGGAGCGTAAAGTTCTTC
cdr3_aa: CAISEASGSVKFF

j_call: TRBJ2-7
d_call: .
v_call: TRBV7-9
clone_size: .
cdr3_nt: TGTGCCAGCAGCCGAGGGCCCGGGGAGCAGTACTTC
cdr3_aa: CASSRGPGEQYF

j_call: TRBJ2-7
d_call: .
v_call: TRBV7-9
clone_size: few
cdr3_nt: TGTGCCAGCAGCTTAGGGGACAATTACGAGCAGTACTTC
cdr3_aa: CASSLGDNYEQYF

j_call: TRBJ2-2
d_call: TRBD1
v_call: TRBV7-2
clone_size: .
cdr3_nt: TGTGCCAGCAGCCTACGACAGGGGGCCACCGGGGAGCTGTTTTTT
cdr3_aa: CASSLRQGATGELFF

j_call: TRBJ2-5
d_call: TRBD1
v_call: TRBV6-5
clone_size: .
cdr3_nt: TGTGCCAGCAGTTGGACAGGGCTGGAGACCCAGTACTTC
cdr3_aa: CASSWTGLETQYF

j_call: TRBJ1-1
d_call: .
v_call: TRBV19
clone_size: .
cdr3_nt: TGTGCCAGTAGTCCGGGACAGAACACTGAAGCTTTCTTT
cdr3_aa: CASSPGQNTEAFF

j_call: TRBJ1-2
d_call: TRBD1
v_call: TRBV7-2
clone_size: few
cdr3_nt: TGTGCCAGCAGGATCGGACAGGTAGAAAATGGCTACACCTTC
cdr3_aa: CASRIGQVENGYTF

j_call: TRBJ1-3
d_call: .
v_call: TRBV29-1
clone_size: .
cdr3_nt: TGCAGCGTCGACGGGGGAAAAGAAAACACCATATATTTT
cdr3_aa: CSVDGGKENTIYF

j_call: TRBJ1-4
d_call: .
v_call: TRBV4-2
clone_size: .
cdr3_nt: TGTGCCAGCAGCCAAGAACTTAATCGTGAAAAACTGTTTTTT
cdr3_aa: CASSQELNREKLFF